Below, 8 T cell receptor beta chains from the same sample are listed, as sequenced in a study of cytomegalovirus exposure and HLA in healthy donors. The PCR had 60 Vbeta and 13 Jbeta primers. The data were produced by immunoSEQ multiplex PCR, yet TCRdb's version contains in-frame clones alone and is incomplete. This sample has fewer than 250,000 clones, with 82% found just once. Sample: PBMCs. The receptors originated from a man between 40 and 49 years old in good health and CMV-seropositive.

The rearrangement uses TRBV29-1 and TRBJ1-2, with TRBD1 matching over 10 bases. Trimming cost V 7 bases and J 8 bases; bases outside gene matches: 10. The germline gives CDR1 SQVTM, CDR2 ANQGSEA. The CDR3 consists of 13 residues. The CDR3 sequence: CSAWDRGSGGYTF. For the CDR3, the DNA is TGCAGCGCCTGGGACAGGGGTTCGGGGGGCTACACCTTC.

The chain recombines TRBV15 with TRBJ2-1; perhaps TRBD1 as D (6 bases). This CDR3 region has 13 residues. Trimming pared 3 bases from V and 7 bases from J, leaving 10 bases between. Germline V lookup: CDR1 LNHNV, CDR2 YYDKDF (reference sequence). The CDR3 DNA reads TGTGCCACCAGCAGTTCCAGGGGAAATGAGCAGTTCTTC. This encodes CATSSSRGNEQFF.

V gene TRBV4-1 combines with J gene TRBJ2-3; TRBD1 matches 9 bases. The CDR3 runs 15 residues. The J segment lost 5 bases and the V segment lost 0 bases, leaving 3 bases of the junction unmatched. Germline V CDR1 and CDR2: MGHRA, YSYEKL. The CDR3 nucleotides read TGCGCCAGCAGCCAAGAGAACAGGGGGCAAGATACGCAGTATTTT. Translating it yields CASSQENRGQDTQYF.

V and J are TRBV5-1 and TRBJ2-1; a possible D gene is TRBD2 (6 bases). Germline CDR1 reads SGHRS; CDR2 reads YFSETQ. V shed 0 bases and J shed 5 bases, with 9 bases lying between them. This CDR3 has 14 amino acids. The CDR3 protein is CASSLGRENNEQFF. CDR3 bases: TGCGCCAGCAGCTTGGGACGGGAGAACAATGAGCAGTTCTTC.

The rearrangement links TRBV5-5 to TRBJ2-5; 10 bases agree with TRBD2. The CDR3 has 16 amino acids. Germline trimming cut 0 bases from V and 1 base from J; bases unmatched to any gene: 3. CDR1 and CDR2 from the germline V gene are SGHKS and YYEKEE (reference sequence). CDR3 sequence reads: CASSLALAGTQETQYF. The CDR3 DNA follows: TGTGCCAGCAGCTTGGCACTAGCGGGAACCCAAGAGACCCAGTACTTC.

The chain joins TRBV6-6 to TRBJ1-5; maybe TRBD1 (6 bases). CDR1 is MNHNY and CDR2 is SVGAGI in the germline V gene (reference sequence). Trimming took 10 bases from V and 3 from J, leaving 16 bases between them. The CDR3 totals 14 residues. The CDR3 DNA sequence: TGTGCCACCCTGGATGGGGGCTCCAATCAGCCCCAGCATTTT. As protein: CATLDGGSNQPQHF.

CDR3 in DNA: TGCAGCGTTGAGGCCGATACGATTGAAGCTTTCTTT. Protein product: CSVEADTIEAFF. The chain couples TRBV29-1 to TRBJ1-1; D not certain. This CDR3 is built from 12 residues. The V gene lost 3 bases and the J gene lost 7 bases, with 12 bases spanning the gap. Germline CDR1 and CDR2: SQVTM and ANQGSEA.

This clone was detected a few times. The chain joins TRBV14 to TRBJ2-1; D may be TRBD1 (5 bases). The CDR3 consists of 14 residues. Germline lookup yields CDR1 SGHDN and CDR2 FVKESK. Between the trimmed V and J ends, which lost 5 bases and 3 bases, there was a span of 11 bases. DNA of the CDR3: TGTGCCAGCAGCGGGCAGGGCCACTACAATGAGCAGTTCTTC. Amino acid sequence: CASSGQGHYNEQFF.